The sequence of this TCR beta chain was determined in a study of T cells in localized non-small cell lung cancer. Sequencing used immunoSEQ multiplex PCR; TCRdb keeps in-frame clones, though not all of them. The sample has 90,000 or so clones; roughly 86% are singletons. The sample in question was peripheral blood, obtained before any cancer treatment. This sequence was found in a man aged 40 to 69 with stage I squamous cell lung carcinoma.

CDR3 region: CASGLFEYTEAFF. Written as DNA, the CDR3 is TGTGCTAGTGGTTTATTCGAATACACTGAAGCTTTCTTT. V is TRBV12-5 and J is TRBJ1-1; no clear D gene. From germline, CDR1 is LGHNT and CDR2 FRNRAP. V lost 3 bases and J lost 3, with 8 bases in between. The CDR3 is 13 residues long.